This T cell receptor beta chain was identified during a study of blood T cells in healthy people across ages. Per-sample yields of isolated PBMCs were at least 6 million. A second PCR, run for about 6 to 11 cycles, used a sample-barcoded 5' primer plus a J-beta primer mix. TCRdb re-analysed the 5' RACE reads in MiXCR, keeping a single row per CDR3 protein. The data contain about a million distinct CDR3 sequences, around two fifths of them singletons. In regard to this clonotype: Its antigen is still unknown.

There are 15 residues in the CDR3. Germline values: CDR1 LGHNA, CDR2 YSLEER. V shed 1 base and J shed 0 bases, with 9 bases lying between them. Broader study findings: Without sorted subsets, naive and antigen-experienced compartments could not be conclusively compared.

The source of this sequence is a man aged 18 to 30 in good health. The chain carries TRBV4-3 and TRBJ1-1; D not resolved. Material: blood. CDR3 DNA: TGCGCCAGCAGCCAAGGCGCGGGAGTGAACACTGAAGCTTTCTTT. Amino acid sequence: CASSQGAGVNTEAFF.